Each of the 21 T cell receptor beta chains below was sequenced from the same sample in a study of human T cells and chemical hapten exposure. TCRdb re-analysed the 5' RACE reads in MiXCR, keeping a single row per CDR3 protein. The sample has about 140,000 distinct CDR3 sequences, roughly 4.1% seen once. Total RNA extraction was carried out from unfractionated whole blood. These receptors were collected from a female donor in good health.

This clonotype has a count of ten or more. J is TRBJ2-7 and V is TRBV29-1, with D perhaps being TRBD1 or TRBD2 (6 bases each). This CDR3 spans 11 amino acids. Trimming shortened V by 6 bases and J by 2 bases, and 8 bases separated the two germline ends. Germline V CDR1 and CDR2: SQVTM, ANQGSEA. The CDR3: CSVRGPYEQYF. Here the CDR3 DNA reads TGCAGCGTCCGGGGGCCCTACGAGCAGTACTTC.

The sample holds a few counts of this clonotype. This chain connects TRBV3-1 to TRBJ2-1; D is possibly TRBD1 or TRBD2 (5 bases each). This CDR3 is 15 amino acids long. V lost 0 bases, J lost 8 bases, and 14 bases lay in between. CDR1 is LGHDT, CDR2 YNNKEL, per germline (reference sequence). Here the CDR3 reads CASSQDGGCFDEQFF. The CDR3 DNA follows: TGTGCCAGCAGCCAAGATGGGGGATGCTTCGATGAGCAGTTCTTC.

This clonotype came up many times. This sequence joins TRBV5-8 and TRBJ1-4; a weak D match, TRBD1 (6 bases). V lost 0 bases and J lost 8, with 11 bases in between. Germline values: CDR1 SGHTS, CDR2 YDEGEE. The CDR3 length is 14 residues. The CDR3 DNA sequence: TGTGCCAGCAGCTTGGGACAGGCCGGAGAAAAACTGTTTTTT. It encodes CASSLGQAGEKLFF.

This clonotype was seen repeatedly, ten times or more. This rearrangement joins TRBV7-9 to TRBJ2-2; D remains unclear. Germline CDR1 is SEHNR and CDR2 is FQNEAQ (reference sequence). Trimming pared 3 bases from V and 5 bases from J, leaving 10 bases between. This CDR3 comprises 14 residues. Here the CDR3 DNA reads TGTGCCAGCAGCTTCGGTCCAGTTACCGGGGAGCTGTTTTTT. Translation: CASSFGPVTGELFF. Complete variable domain (other parts from reference TRBV7-9 and TRBJ2-2): DTGVSQNPRHKITKRGQNVTFRCDPISEHNRLYWYRQTLGQGPEFLTYFQNEAQLEKSRLLSDRFSAERPKGSFSTLEIQRTEQGDSAMYLCASSFGPVTGELFFGEGSRLTVL.

This clonotype was picked up many times. The rearrangement uses TRBV2 and TRBJ2-1, with D perhaps matching TRBD1 or TRBD2 (5 bases each). V was clipped by 8 bases and J by 3 bases, with 17 bases between them. Germline V gives CDR1 SNHLY, CDR2 FYNNEI. This CDR3 contains 15 residues. Here the CDR3 reads CASGGAWGDYNEQFF. CDR3 DNA: TGTGCCAGCGGGGGAGCCTGGGGAGACTACAATGAGCAGTTCTTC. Full variable domain (remainder filled in from reference TRBV2 and TRBJ2-1): EPEVTQTPSHQVTQMGQEVILRCVPISNHLYFYWYRQILGQKVEFLVSFYNNEISEKSEIFDDQFSVERPDGSNFTLKIRSTKLEDSAMYFCASGGAWGDYNEQFFGPGTRLTVL.

Many counts were recorded for this clonotype. The chain recombines TRBV5-1 with TRBJ2-4; D is unclear. Deletions cut 0 bases from V and 3 bases from J, with 19 bases between. Germline V gene sequence: CDR1 SGHRS, CDR2 YFSETQ. This CDR3 is built from 18 residues. The CDR3 spells CASSLGSWTDRGKNIQYF. Here the CDR3 DNA reads TGCGCCAGCAGCTTGGGGTCTTGGACGGACCGCGGCAAAAACATTCAGTACTTC.

This clonotype was recorded at least ten times. In DNA form, the CDR3 reads TGTGCCAGCAGTTCCCTACAGACCCGCACAGATACGCAGTATTTT. Amino acid sequence: CASSSLQTRTDTQYF. The chain employs TRBV27 and TRBJ2-3; the D is unclear. CDR3 length: 15 amino acids. V lost 4 bases and J lost 1, with 12 bases in between. CDR1 is MNHEY and CDR2 is SMNVEV in the germline V gene (reference sequence).

This clonotype was seen a handful of times. The gene calls are TRBV6-5 and TRBJ2-1; D gene uncertain. This CDR3 region has 14 residues. Germline loops: CDR1 MNHEY, CDR2 SVGAGI. V was shortened by 2 bases and J by 10 bases, with 15 bases between the two germline ends. CDR3 amino acids: CASSYTPPAGEQFF. The CDR3 DNA is TGTGCCAGCAGTTACACCCCGCCAGCTGGAGAGCAGTTCTTC.

This clonotype was counted ten times or more. In nucleotides, the CDR3 is TGTGCCAGCAGTCCCGGGGTAGCGGGAGCCCAAGAGACCCAGTACTTC. Translating gives CASSPGVAGAQETQYF. V gene TRBV3-1 combines with J gene TRBJ2-5, with TRBD2 matching over 9 bases. Trimming cost V 6 bases and J 1 base; bases outside gene matches: 9. CDR3 length: 16 residues. CDR1 and CDR2 (germline): LGHDT, YNNKEL (reference sequence).

This clonotype was counted a few times. The germline gene is not matched at one end of the junction; a read error may be the cause. V and J are TRBV27 and TRBJ1-2; 7 bases are a match to TRBD1. This CDR3 contains 12 residues. Germline values: CDR1 MNHEY, CDR2 SMNVEV (reference sequence). This chain's CDR3 is CASSSGGGGDTF. CDR3 in DNA: TGTGCCAGCAGTTCAGGGGGAGGTGGCGACACCTTC.

This clonotype was detected many times. This chain uses TRBV28 with TRBJ1-6, with 12 bases matching TRBD1. Unmatched junction bases numbered 13, after V lost 5 bases and J lost 5 bases. CDR1 and CDR2 (germline): MDHEN, SYDVKM. CDR3 length equals 19 residues. DNA of the CDR3: TGTGCCAGCAGTCCCACCGGGACAGGGGGCTTCGGAAATAATTCACCCCTCCACTTT. Its translation: CASSPTGTGGFGNNSPLHF.

Worth noting for this clonotype: Since a much larger clone is just one base distant, this may be a read error. This chain joins TRBV11-2 and TRBJ2-3, with 9 nucleotides matching TRBD1. The CDR3 spans 18 residues. Per germline, CDR1 SGHAT and CDR2 FQNNGV. DNA for the CDR3: TGTGCCACCAGCTTACCGGGACAGGGAAAGCCGGGCACAGATACGCAGTATTTT. Its translation: CATSLPGQGKPGTDTQYF. The complete variable domain, with remaining parts taken from reference TRBV11-2 and TRBJ2-3, reads EAGVAQSPRYKIIEKRQSVAFWCNPISGHATLYWYQQILGQGPKLLIQFQNNGVVDDSQLPKDRFSAERLKGVDSTLKIQPAKLEDSAVYLCATSLPGQGKPGTDTQYFGPGTRLTVL.

This clonotype has at least ten counts. The gene calls are TRBV9 and TRBJ2-1; 8 nucleotides line up with TRBD2. This CDR3 contains 15 residues. Germline V CDR1 and CDR2: SGDLS, YYNGEE. J lost 0 bases, V lost 4 bases, and 3 bases had no gene match. The CDR3 region is CASSPRGDSYNEQFF. The CDR3 DNA is TGTGCCAGCAGCCCGCGGGGGGACTCCTACAATGAGCAGTTCTTC.

This clonotype was recorded many times. The chain links TRBV6-5 to TRBJ1-4; D remains ambiguous. This CDR3 is built from 17 residues. The germline V gene encodes CDR1 MNHEY and CDR2 SVGAGI. V was cut by 4 bases and J by 4 bases, with 19 bases left in between. CDR3 residues: CASSLGPGRSGNEKLFF. The DNA of the CDR3 is TGTGCCAGCAGTTTGGGCCCCGGCCGCAGCGGTAATGAAAAACTGTTTTTT.

This clonotype was counted many times. The chain is built from TRBV5-1 and TRBJ2-2; 9 bases are a match to TRBD1. After removal of 9 bases from V and 4 bases from J, the junction contained 7 bases not matched to a gene. CDR3 size: 14 residues. The germline V gene encodes CDR1 SGHRS and CDR2 YFSETQ. The CDR3: CATNRGLGTGELFF. The CDR3 DNA is TGCGCCACCAACAGGGGGCTTGGCACCGGGGAGCTGTTTTTT.

This clonotype was detected many times. The J gene is TRBJ2-4, the V gene TRBV6-1; tentative D call: TRBD2 (6 bases). Germline values: CDR1 MNHNS, CDR2 SASEGT. The CDR3 runs 15 residues. V shed 7 bases and J shed 3 bases, with 16 bases lying between them. This chain's CDR3 is CASIRQAEGKNIQYF. The CDR3 nucleotides are TGTGCCAGCATCCGGCAGGCGGAGGGCAAAAACATTCAGTACTTC.

This clonotype was observed a handful of times. CDR3: CASSPGGAFGYTF. CDR3 coding DNA: TGCGCCAGCAGCCCGGGGGGGGCCTTTGGCTACACCTTC. The chain combines TRBV5-1 with TRBJ1-2; D may be TRBD1 (6 bases). CDR3 length: 13 residues. The V end lost 4 bases, the J end lost 7 bases, and 14 bases lay between the germline ends. CDR1 is SGHRS and CDR2 is YFSETQ in the germline V gene.

In this sample, this clonotype turned up a few times. This chain uses TRBV7-8 with TRBJ2-4; D ambiguous. The V end lost 5 bases, the J end lost 7 bases, and 15 bases lay between the germline ends. The CDR3 consists of 14 residues. Germline lookup yields CDR1 SGHVS and CDR2 FQNEAQ. The DNA of the CDR3 is TGTGCCAGCAGCCCGCAGAGAGAGTGGAACATTCAGTACTTC. Encoded protein: CASSPQREWNIQYF.

This clonotype came up a few times. Here the CDR3 DNA reads TGTGCCAGCAGCTTACCGGGACAGGGGTACAATGAGCAGTTCTTC. Translation gives CASSLPGQGYNEQFF. The genes are TRBV6-2 or TRBV6-3 and TRBJ2-1; 10 nucleotides align to TRBD1. V shed 6 bases and J 4 bases; nucleotides not matched to a gene: 6. CDR1 is MNHEY, CDR2 SVGEGT, per germline. This CDR3 is 15 amino acids long.

The chain recombines TRBV13 with TRBJ2-4; D is unresolved. The germline CDR1 and CDR2 sequences are PRHDT and FYEKMQ (reference sequence). The CDR3 spans 11 residues. Trimming shortened V by 5 bases and J by 5 bases, and 4 bases separated the two germline ends. The CDR3 nucleotides read TGTGCCAGCAGCCAACAAAACATTCAGTACTTC. This sequence encodes CASSQQNIQYF.

This clonotype was seen ten or more times. CDR3 DNA sequence: TGTGCCTGGTCTGAAGCGGGCGGACAGGGCCCTACCGTTCAGCCCCAGCATTTT. This translates into CAWSEAGGQGPTVQPQHF. The chain joins TRBV30 to TRBJ1-5; 8 positions match TRBD1. Germline CDR1 and CDR2: GTSNPN and SVGIG (reference sequence). After removal of 5 bases from V and 6 bases from J, the junction contained 21 bases not matched to a gene. The CDR3 consists of 18 residues.